The 28 T cell receptor beta chains below were found in one sample sequenced in a study of T cells in Graves' hyperthyroidism and ophthalmopathy. It was RNA transcripts that yielded the amplified TCR beta CDR3 regions. HTBI primers drove first-round RT-PCR of the TCR CDR3. Via MiXCR, TCRdb re-called the multiplex PCR reads, giving one row per CDR3 protein. This table has fewer than 400,000 distinct CDR3 sequences, approximately 15% appearing once. What was sequenced was blood. All receptors derive from a woman aged 18 to 35 with Graves' hyperthyroidism that later progressed to Graves' ophthalmopathy.

This clonotype was detected many times. V and J are TRBV11-2 and TRBJ2-6; possible D gene TRBD2, 5 bases. The germline gives CDR1 SGHAT, CDR2 FQNNGV. The CDR3 has 18 residues. The V end was cut by 1 base, the J end by 5 bases, with 18 bases between. The CDR3 DNA is TGTGCCAGCAGCTTAGGGGTAGCGACGAGCGGCCGGGCCAACGTCCTGACTTTC. Translating gives CASSLGVATSGRANVLTF.

In its sample, this clonotype was seen a few times. The chain combines TRBV10-3 with TRBJ1-2; TRBD1 is a possible D gene (5 bases). The CDR3 covers 15 residues. Trimming took 3 bases from V and 7 from J, leaving 18 bases between them. Germline V gene sequence: CDR1 ENHRY, CDR2 SYGVKD. The DNA of the CDR3 is TGTGCCATCAGTGATTCAGGGATCCCCTCTCGTGGCTACACCTTC. It is translated as CAISDSGIPSRGYTF.

This clonotype has a count of ten or more. The V gene is TRBV27, the J gene TRBJ2-7; D not resolved. Germline CDR1 is MNHEY and CDR2 is SMNVEV (reference sequence). CDR3 length: 14 residues. With 3 bases removed from V and 0 bases from J, the gap between germline ends came to 9 bases. The CDR3 nucleotides read TGTGCCAGCAGTTTTGGCCCGGTCTCCTACGAGCAGTACTTC. Translation gives CASSFGPVSYEQYF.

This clonotype was counted between two and nine times. The rearrangement uses TRBV11-2 and TRBJ2-5; no clear D. CDR1 SGHAT and CDR2 FQNNGV come from the germline V gene. This CDR3 region has 13 residues. V gave up 6 bases and J gave up 3 bases, with 11 bases separating them. The CDR3 region has the DNA TGTGCCAGCAGACTTTCAGGTGAAGAGACCCAGTACTTC. This sequence encodes CASRLSGEETQYF.

Here the CDR3 DNA reads TGTGCCAGCAGTATGGGACAGGGAGCCCAAGAGACCCAGTACTTC. It specifies CASSMGQGAQETQYF. This chain connects TRBV11-1 to TRBJ2-5; 9 bases line up with TRBD1. V gave up 6 bases and J gave up 1 base; unmatched junction bases: 6. The CDR3 runs 15 residues. CDR1 and CDR2 from the germline V gene are SGHAT and FQDESV (reference sequence).

This clonotype was recorded many times. This chain links TRBV11-2 with TRBJ1-1; 12 bases line up with TRBD1. This CDR3 contains 18 residues. The V and J ends lost 5 bases and 1 base, in that order; junction bases with no gene match: 11. Germline CDR1 SGHAT, CDR2 FQNNGV. The CDR3 region is CASSISGTGGRRNTEAFF. The CDR3 DNA sequence: TGTGCCAGCAGCATAAGCGGGACAGGGGGCCGTAGGAACACTGAAGCTTTCTTT.

This clonotype was picked up many times. This sequence joins TRBV4-2 and TRBJ2-5; 8 bases match TRBD1. CDR1 LGHNA and CDR2 YNFKEQ come from the germline V gene. The CDR3 extends over 15 amino acids. V was pared by 0 bases and J by 4 bases, with 4 bases of the junction left unmatched. As DNA, the CDR3 is TGTGCCAGCAGCCAAGATCCCCAGGGGGCAGAGACCCAGTACTTC. Protein: CASSQDPQGAETQYF.

As regards this clonotype: One junction end disagrees with the germline gene, perhaps due to a read error. The rearrangement uses TRBV11-3 and TRBJ1-1; D unclear. The CDR3 is made up of 13 amino acids. From germline, CDR1 is SGHNT and CDR2 YENEEA. The CDR3 DNA follows: TGTGCCATGGGAAATGCCGTCCGGCCTGAAACTTTCTTT. Protein product: CAMGNAVRPETFF.

This clonotype was picked up many times. The rearrangement joins TRBV9 to TRBJ2-7; TRBD2 matches 11 bases. The CDR3 loop spans 14 amino acids. Germline-derived CDR1 and CDR2 are SGDLS and YYNGEE. Germline trimming cut 5 bases from V and 1 base from J; bases unmatched to any gene: 2. DNA for the CDR3: TGTGCCAGCAGACTAGCGGGAGAATCCTACGAGCAGTACTTC. Translation: CASRLAGESYEQYF.

The CDR3: CASSQPRLAQYNEQFF. DNA of the CDR3: TGCGCCAGCAGCCAACCTCGACTAGCGCAGTACAATGAGCAGTTCTTC. The chain couples TRBV4-1 to TRBJ2-1, with 8 positions matching TRBD2. The CDR3 extends over 16 amino acids. Germline-derived CDR1 and CDR2 are MGHRA and YSYEKL. V lost 2 bases, J lost 4 bases, and 7 bases stayed unmatched.

The chain links TRBV27 to TRBJ2-3, with TRBD2 identical over 7 bases. Germline CDR1 and CDR2: MNHEY and SMNVEV (reference sequence). The junction had 6 bases not matched to a gene; V was cut back by 5 bases and J by 4 bases. The CDR3 consists of 14 residues. CDR3 sequence (DNA): TGTGCCAGCAGTGGGCCTAGCGGTTCAGATACGCAGTATTTT. This gives the protein CASSGPSGSDTQYF.

J is TRBJ1-1 and V is TRBV5-6; a weak D match, TRBD1 (6 bases). Trimming took 4 bases from V and 12 from J, leaving 13 bases between them. CDR1 is SGHDT and CDR2 is YYEEEE in the germline V gene. This CDR3 spans 11 amino acids. The CDR3 reads CASSMTGDTFF. The CDR3 DNA sequence: TGTGCCAGCAGCATGACAGGAGATACTTTCTTT.

The rearrangement uses TRBV29-1 and TRBJ1-4; maybe TRBD1 (6 bases). Germline-derived CDR1 and CDR2 are SQVTM and ANQGSEA. There are 15 residues in the CDR3. V was pared by 4 bases and J by 0 bases, with 12 bases between. The CDR3 nucleotides read TGCAGCGTTGGGGGGGGCTTTGCAACTAATGAAAAACTGTTTTTT. It encodes CSVGGGFATNEKLFF. The full variable domain, with the rest looked up from reference TRBV29-1 and TRBJ1-4, is SAVISQKPSRDICQRGTSLTIQCQVDSQVTMMFWYRQQPGQSLTLIATANQGSEATYESGFVIDKFPISRPNLTFSTLTVSNMSPEDSSIYLCSVGGGFATNEKLFFGSGTQLSVL.

Ten or more counts support this clonotype. This rearrangement joins TRBV6-1 to TRBJ1-1; D not resolved. The CDR3 has 13 residues. Germline-derived CDR1 and CDR2 are MNHNS and SASEGT. The V end lost 6 bases, the J end lost 1 base, and 9 bases lay between the germline ends. CDR3 nucleotides: TGTGCCAGCAGCAGTCCAACGAACACTGAAGCTTTCTTT. Its protein product is CASSSPTNTEAFF.

In this sample, this clonotype turned up a few times. The DNA of the CDR3 is TGTGCCAGCAGCCAATTGTGGATCGGGACAGAGGAAAAACTGTTTTTT. This encodes CASSQLWIGTEEKLFF. V gene TRBV4-2 combines with J gene TRBJ1-4, with 7 nucleotides matching TRBD1. CDR1 is LGHNA and CDR2 is YNFKEQ in the germline V gene. Trimming took 2 bases from V and 8 from J; bases not matched to a gene: 11. The CDR3 length is 16 residues.

This clonotype was counted at least ten times. A junction boundary mismatches the germline segment, possibly from a read error. The chain recombines TRBV7-7 with TRBJ2-7; no firm D call. The CDR3 extends over 16 amino acids. Germline CDR1 and CDR2: SSHAT and FNYEAQ (reference sequence). CDR3 nucleotides: TGTGCTAGCAGCAATCGGACCCCCCTGGGTTGGTACGAGCAGTACTTC. Its translation is CASSNRTPLGWYEQYF.

The chain links TRBV27 to TRBJ2-1; the D is unclear. Germline V CDR1 and CDR2: MNHEY, SMNVEV (reference sequence). The CDR3 has 14 amino acids. V was shortened by 5 bases and J by 7 bases, with 15 bases between the two germline ends. The CDR3 nucleotides are TGTGCCAGCAGTATTCTGAGGCCCCCGAATGAGCAGTTCTTC. Protein sequence: CASSILRPPNEQFF.

The sample holds many counts of this clonotype. The chain uses TRBV27 and TRBJ2-7; no reliable D call. The germline V gene has CDR1 MNHEY and CDR2 SMNVEV (reference sequence). V was cut by 4 bases and J by 5 bases, with 15 bases left in between. This CDR3 contains 14 residues. The CDR3 region has the DNA TGTGCCAGCAGTTCCCCTCCCCTCCGGGACGAGCAGTACTTC. Amino acid sequence: CASSSPPLRDEQYF.

This clonotype was counted at least ten times. The chain combines TRBV7-8 with TRBJ2-3, with TRBD2 identical over 9 bases. Germline V CDR1 and CDR2: SGHVS, FQNEAQ. Trimming at V came to 0 bases and at J to 4 bases, leaving 8 bases not matched to a gene. This CDR3 has 17 residues. The CDR3 DNA is TGTGCCAGCAGCTTAGCGAGGGTACTAGCGGGCCCAGATACGCAGTATTTT. Its translation is CASSLARVLAGPDTQYF. The entire variable domain, with the rest obtained from reference TRBV7-8 and TRBJ2-3, is as follows: GAGVSQSPRYKVAKRGQDVALRCDPISGHVSLFWYQQALGQGPEFLTYFQNEAQLDKSGLPSDRFFAERPEGSVSTLKIQRTQQEDSAVYLCASSLARVLAGPDTQYFGPGTRLTVL.

This sequence joins TRBV3-1 and TRBJ2-5, with TRBD1 identical over 8 bases. Trimming took 4 bases from V and 2 from J; bases not matched to a gene: 6. CDR1 is LGHDT, CDR2 YNNKEL, per germline (reference sequence). This CDR3 comprises 15 residues. CDR3 protein: CASSRGDRRQETQYF. CDR3 DNA sequence: TGTGCCAGCAGCCGAGGGGACAGGCGGCAAGAGACCCAGTACTTC.

This clonotype appeared many times. The chain joins TRBV28 to TRBJ1-2; D might be TRBD1 (6 bases). Trimming shortened V by 3 bases and J by 4 bases, and 12 bases separated the two germline ends. The CDR3 spans 14 residues. The V gene's germline CDR1 is MDHEN and CDR2 SYDVKM. CDR3 in amino acids: CASSLRGRFYGYTF. For the CDR3, the DNA is TGTGCCAGCAGTTTGCGGGGGCGCTTCTATGGCTACACCTTC.

The rearrangement links TRBV19 to TRBJ2-3; either TRBD1 or TRBD2 may fit D (5 bases each). CDR1 LNHDA and CDR2 SQIVND come from the germline V gene (reference sequence). Trimming left V 7 bases short and J 1 base short, with 18 bases between. The CDR3 is 16 residues long. CDR3 residues: CASNRLGGKGTDTQYF. CDR3 bases: TGTGCCAGTAATCGGCTTGGGGGAAAGGGCACAGATACGCAGTATTTT.

This rearrangement joins TRBV19 to TRBJ2-7; D may be TRBD1 (6 bases). The V end lost 7 bases, the J end lost 7 bases, and 26 bases lay between the germline ends. This CDR3 is 16 amino acids long. Germline CDR1 and CDR2: LNHDA and SQIVND (reference sequence). CDR3 protein: CASIVGRQESSGEQYF. CDR3 in DNA: TGTGCCAGTATCGTCGGGCGACAGGAGTCCTCTGGGGAGCAGTACTTC.

This clonotype has at least ten counts. The chain recombines TRBV12-3 or TRBV12-4 with TRBJ1-6, with D uncertain. The CDR3 consists of 14 residues. V gave up 3 bases and J gave up 7 bases, with 10 bases separating them. CDR3 sequence reads: CASSFSRRNSPLHF. CDR3 bases: TGTGCCAGCAGTTTTTCACGGCGGAATTCACCCCTCCACTTT.

This clonotype was detected ten times or more. The chain carries TRBV28 and TRBJ2-7, with 9 positions matching TRBD2. The CDR3 sequence is 16 residues long. Losses at the gene ends were 2 bases for V and 4 bases for J; bases not matched to a gene: 9. CDR1 and CDR2 (germline): MDHEN, SYDVKM. CDR3 bases: TGTGCCAGCAGTTTAGGCATAGCGGGAGATTTGTACGAGCAGTACTTC. It is translated as CASSLGIAGDLYEQYF.

In its sample, this clonotype was seen a few times. This chain uses TRBV4-1 with TRBJ2-1, with 9 nucleotides matching TRBD1. CDR1 and CDR2 from the germline V gene are MGHRA and YSYEKL. V shed 1 base and J 5 bases; nucleotides not matched to a gene: 18. The CDR3 loop spans 20 amino acids. CDR3 amino acids: CASSQGVKGQGRGPHNEQFF. The CDR3, as DNA: TGCGCCAGCAGCCAAGGGGTTAAGGGACAGGGTCGAGGGCCACACAATGAGCAGTTCTTC.

Points on this clonotype: A junction end diverges from the germline sequence, so it may reflect a read error. The chain links TRBV28 to TRBJ2-5; 8 bases align to TRBD1. Germline V gene lookup returns CDR1 MDHEN and CDR2 SYDVKM. The length of the CDR3 is 14 residues. CDR3: CASSPDRVQSYDDF. DNA for the CDR3: TGTGCCAGCAGCCCGGACAGGGTGCAGTCCTATGATGACTTC.

In this sample, this clonotype turned up many times. The V gene is TRBV12-3 or TRBV12-4, the J gene TRBJ1-1; D is uncertain. The V end lost 6 bases, the J end lost 0 bases, and 11 bases lay between the germline ends. CDR3 length equals 14 residues. CDR3 in amino acids: CASSRRPMNTEAFF. CDR3 in DNA: TGTGCCAGCAGCCGGAGGCCGATGAACACTGAAGCTTTCTTT.